A single sample is the source of the 13 T cell receptor beta chains below, sequenced in a study of blood T cell repertoires in COVID-19 (dated by TCRdb to the early 2020s). Library preparation used the immunoSEQ multiplex PCR assay. TCRdb stores this immuneACCESS table with in-frame sequences only. Part of the clones is absent; in the studies checked, under half of the shortfall reflects unresolved V genes, and no reason is known for the rest. This sample holds about 240,000 clones; around 85% were observed only once. 2.5% to 3.5% of the sample rests with the top ten. Material: PBMCs or T cells enriched from blood (not recorded which). These receptors originate from a woman aged 40 to 55 with acute COVID-19.

The chain employs TRBV3-1 (or the pseudogene TRBV3-2) and TRBJ2-3; the match to TRBD2 covers 9 bases. The J segment lost 2 bases and the V segment lost 0 bases, leaving 12 bases of the junction unmatched. Germline V gives CDR1 LGHDT, CDR2 YNNKEL (reference sequence). The CDR3 is 19 residues long. The DNA of the CDR3 is TGTGCCAGCAGCCAAGAAGAAGGCTTCACTAGCGGGCTCACAGATACGCAGTATTTT. This gives the protein CASSQEEGFTSGLTDTQYF.

This chain joins TRBV24-1 and TRBJ2-1; tentative D call: TRBD2 (5 bases). Germline-derived CDR1 and CDR2 are KGHDR and SFDVKD. Trimming pared 1 base from V and 0 bases from J, leaving 15 bases between. The CDR3 has 18 residues. CDR3 in amino acids: CATSDFPPGWGSYNEQFF. For the CDR3, the DNA is TGTGCCACCAGTGATTTTCCACCGGGATGGGGCTCCTACAATGAGCAGTTCTTC.

The V gene is TRBV9, the J gene TRBJ2-1, with 7 bases fitting TRBD2. This CDR3 region has 16 residues. The trim removed 3 bases at V and 7 bases at J, leaving 13 bases unmatched. The V gene's germline CDR1 is SGDLS and CDR2 YYNGEE. CDR3 sequence reads: CASSAQGREWGNEQFF. In DNA form, the CDR3 reads TGTGCCAGCAGCGCGCAAGGGCGGGAGTGGGGTAATGAGCAGTTCTTC.

V is TRBV2 and J is TRBJ1-3; 10 bases agree with TRBD1. Trimming cost V 10 bases and J 9 bases; bases outside gene matches: 6. The CDR3 is 12 amino acids. Per the germline V gene, CDR1 is SNHLY and CDR2 is FYNNEI. The CDR3: CATGTGASTIYF. The CDR3 coding sequence is TGTGCCACGGGGACAGGGGCCTCCACCATATATTTT.

The gene calls are TRBV5-1 and TRBJ2-4, with D unclear. The CDR3 sequence is 15 residues long. With 4 bases removed from V and 1 base from J, the gap between germline ends came to 12 bases. Germline lookup yields CDR1 SGHRS and CDR2 YFSETQ. The CDR3 region has the DNA TGCGCCAGCAGCCCGCCAGACACCGCCAAAAACATTCAGTACTTC. As protein: CASSPPDTAKNIQYF.

The rearrangement uses TRBV3-1 (or the pseudogene TRBV3-2) and TRBJ2-5; perhaps TRBD2 as D (7 bases). Trimming took off 3 bases at V and 7 bases at J, with 12 bases between the two ends. The CDR3 spans 13 residues. Germline values: CDR1 LGHDT, CDR2 YNNKEL (reference sequence). CDR3 protein: CASSQGGAVTQYF. The CDR3 nucleotides read TGTGCCAGCAGCCAGGGGGGGGCGGTGACCCAGTACTTC.

This clone is a singleton in its sample. The chain carries TRBV14 and TRBJ1-2; D unresolved. This CDR3 spans 15 amino acids. V shed 1 base and J shed 4 bases, with 13 bases lying between them. Germline-derived CDR1 and CDR2 are SGHDN and FVKESK. The CDR3 spells CASSQGLQVIYGYTF. The DNA of the CDR3 is TGTGCCAGCAGCCAAGGGCTTCAGGTTATCTATGGCTACACCTTC.

The chain employs TRBV28 and TRBJ1-1; D unclear. Trimming took off 6 bases at V and 7 bases at J, with 15 bases between the two ends. This CDR3 comprises 13 residues. Germline V gives CDR1 MDHEN, CDR2 SYDVKM. The CDR3 bases are TGTGCCAGCAGGTTCAGCGTCTCTAATGAAGCTTTCTTT. Encoded protein: CASRFSVSNEAFF. Based on the CDR3 plus reference TRBV28 and TRBJ1-1, the full variable domain is DVKVTQSSRYLVKRTGEKVFLECVQDMDHENMFWYRQDPGLGLRLIYFSYDVKMKEKGDIPEGYSVSREKKERFSLILESASTNQTSMYLCASRFSVSNEAFFGQGTRLTVV.

J is TRBJ2-1 and V is TRBV24-1; 11 bases are shared with TRBD1. The CDR3 has 16 amino acids. The V and J ends lost 3 bases and 7 bases, in that order; junction bases with no gene match: 7. Germline V gives CDR1 KGHDR, CDR2 SFDVKD. CDR3 loop: CATSDRGQGARNEQFF. The CDR3 DNA reads TGTGCCACCAGTGATCGTGGACAGGGGGCTCGAAATGAGCAGTTCTTC.

The CDR3, as DNA: TGTGCCACCGCCGGGACTGTAAGCTCTGGGGCCAACGTCCTGACTTTC. Protein: CATAGTVSSGANVLTF. This rearrangement joins TRBV24-1 to TRBJ2-6; D perhaps matches TRBD2 (6 bases). V was pared by 9 bases and J by 0 bases, with 14 bases between. Germline values: CDR1 KGHDR, CDR2 SFDVKD. The CDR3 spans 16 residues.

This clone was recorded once. The V call is TRBV24-1, the J call TRBJ2-3; 10 bases agree with TRBD2. CDR1 KGHDR and CDR2 SFDVKD come from the germline V gene. There are 14 residues in the CDR3. V lost 9 bases to trimming and J lost 1 base; unmatched junction nucleotides: 3. The CDR3: CATRSGRGTDTQYF. The CDR3 DNA reads TGTGCCACCCGCAGCGGGAGGGGCACAGATACGCAGTATTTT.

The chain couples TRBV7-9 to TRBJ2-3, with no clear D. CDR1 SEHNR and CDR2 FQNEAQ come from the germline V gene (reference sequence). Trimming removed 0 bases from V and 2 bases from J, with 6 bases in between. This CDR3 has 14 residues. In nucleotides, the CDR3 is TGTGCCAGCAGCTTAGCGAGCAACACAGATACGCAGTATTTT. It specifies CASSLASNTDTQYF.

The chain combines TRBV6-5 with TRBJ2-2; no clear D. Per the germline V gene, CDR1 is MNHEY and CDR2 is SVGAGI. Between the trimmed V and J ends, which lost 6 bases and 6 bases, there was a span of 11 bases. CDR3 length: 13 residues. In nucleotides, the CDR3 is TGTGCCAGCAGCCCCGTCCGGGCCGGGGAGCTGTTTTTT. Translating it yields CASSPVRAGELFF.